This TCR beta chain was retrieved from a study of human T cells and chemical hapten exposure. Study-level background: Upper inner arm skin measuring approximately 2 cm by approximately 2 cm received 2% DPC for sensitization. Upper-back patches of 0.01% DPC were read at 6 days.

Library preparation tagged each individual cDNA molecule with a unique molecular identifier. A single record per CDR3 protein comes from TCRdb applying MiXCR to the RACE reads. There are 80,000 to 95,000 distinct CDR3 sequences in the sample; 11% occur only once, and around 2.2% lies in the top ten. After removal of 6 bases from V and 7 bases from J, the junction contained 16 bases not matched to a gene. This CDR3 has 16 residues. This clonotype was counted at least ten times. This sample's time point: patch test 2, 6 weeks after DPC sensitization. The sample's treatment: therapeutic diphenylcyclopropenone sensitization with weekly scalp DPC. Each patch-test visit's blood sample preceded patch application.

Sequencing used whole blood, obtained in connection with sensitization to the hapten diphenylcyclopropenone (DPC). The clonotype was recovered from a man aged 40-55 years with alopecia areata. Some clones in this sample may be carry-over from other donors' samples. The chain combines TRBV12-3 or TRBV12-4 with TRBJ1-1; TRBD1 aligns across 8 bases. In DNA form, the CDR3 reads TGTGCCAGCAGCCTCGGACAGGGTAGGGGAAGGAGTGAAGCTTTCTTT. This translates into CASSLGQGRGRSEAFF.